The rows below give T cell receptor beta chains drawn from one sample of a study of T-cell reconstitution after alpha-beta-depleted transplantation in children. TCRdb ran MiXCR on the PCR reads and lists one entry per CDR3 protein. The sample yields 110,000 or so distinct CDR3 sequences, about 6% seen once. The material was PBMCs, mostly from graft donor cells, obtained 360 days after TCRalphabeta/CD19-depleted stem cell transplant. The receptors come from a male patient aged 2 to 10 who had a stem cell transplant for acute lymphoblastic leukemia, so the T cells may come from the graft donor. Both conserved end residues are part of each CDR3. A D gene is named only where the DNA matches it firmly. Size values are once, few and many counts, or a class for expanded clones, and some rows have none.

clone size,D gene,J gene,V gene,CDR3 DNA,CDR3 protein
many,-,TRBJ2-5,TRBV5-4,TGTGCCAGCAGCTTGGATGGCGGGCCACAAGAGACCCAGTACTTC,CASSLDGGPQETQYF
many,-,TRBJ2-1,TRBV7-6,TGTGCCAGCAGCTTAGGGACCTTATACAATGAGCAGTTCTTC,CASSLGTLYNEQFF
-,-,TRBJ2-3,TRBV4-1,TGCGCCAGCAGCCAAGACTCCCGACCGGACGGTACGCAGTATTTT,CASSQDSRPDGTQYF
few,-,TRBJ2-7,TRBV4-2,TGTGCCAGCAGCCAAGAGTCTGGGGGCTTACCCTACGAGCAGTACTTC,CASSQESGGLPYEQYF
many,-,TRBJ1-2,TRBV18,TGTGCCAGCTCACCACTTGAGGGGCCTAACTATGGCTACACCTTC,CASSPLEGPNYGYTF
-,-,TRBJ1-4,TRBV6-1,TGTGCCAGCAGTGAAGCGCACTCCCGAAATGAAAAACTGTTTTTT,CASSEAHSRNEKLFF
many,-,TRBJ2-1,TRBV12-3/TRBV12-4,TGTGCCATTATTTCCCCCCAGGGGAACAATGAGCAGTTCTTC,CAIISPQGNNEQFF
many,-,TRBJ1-2,TRBV28,TGTGCCAGCAGTTTCCCATCCTCAGGGAGCGCCAAAAACTATGGCTACACCTTC,CASSFPSSGSAKNYGYTF
many,TRBD1,TRBJ2-1,TRBV6-1,TGTGCCAGCAACCTACAGGGGGCAGGGGAGCAGTTCTTC,CASNLQGAGEQFF
-,TRBD1,TRBJ1-2,TRBV29-1,TGCAGCGTTGAAGATCGTCACTGGTTGGGACAGGGGACTCTTAACTATGGCTACACCTTC,CSVEDRHWLGQGTLNYGYTF
many,-,TRBJ1-1,TRBV25-1,TGTGCCAGCAGTGAATCTGAGCGGGTCGCTTTCTTT,CASSESERVAFF
-,TRBD1,TRBJ1-2,TRBV19,TGTGCCAGTAGTAAGCCAGATGACAGGGATTATGGCTACACCTTC,CASSKPDDRDYGYTF
many,-,TRBJ2-7,TRBV7-9,TGTGCCAGCAGCTCAGCCCGACTCGCCTACGAGCAGTACTTC,CASSSARLAYEQYF
few,-,TRBJ1-4,TRBV7-3,TGTGCCAGCAGCATGGGACCCAATGAAAAACTGTTTTTT,CASSMGPNEKLFF
many,-,TRBJ2-1,TRBV12-3/TRBV12-4,TGTGCCAGCAGTTCCTCCGCTAGCTTTTCCTACAATGAGCAGTTCTTC,CASSSSASFSYNEQFF
-,-,TRBJ2-3,TRBV28,TGTGCCAGCAGTTTAGATGGCACAGATACGCAGTATTTT,CASSLDGTDTQYF
few,TRBD2,TRBJ2-1,TRBV15,TGTGCCACCAGCAGATTTAGCGGGGGGGGCAATGAGCAGTTCTTC,CATSRFSGGGNEQFF
many,-,TRBJ2-1,TRBV5-6,TGTGCCAGCAGCTTGGTCCGCTACGGCGGCTCCTACAATGAGCAGTTCTTC,CASSLVRYGGSYNEQFF
many,-,TRBJ1-1,TRBV7-8,TGTGCCAGCGGCAGGTCGATAAAAATGAACACTGAAGCTTTCTTT,CASGRSIKMNTEAFF
few,-,TRBJ2-5,TRBV7-9,TGTGCCAGCAGCCCCTCCGGGCAAGAGACCCAGTACTTC,CASSPSGQETQYF
many,-,TRBJ2-1,TRBV7-9,TGTGCCAGCAGCTTCTATTTGGGCAGGCTCTACAATGAGCAGTTCTTC,CASSFYLGRLYNEQFF
few,-,TRBJ1-4,TRBV7-2,TGTGCCAGCAGCTTAGGTCACCTTAATGAAAAACTGTTTTTT,CASSLGHLNEKLFF
many,-,TRBJ1-1,TRBV27,TGTGCCAGCCATCAGGGTCGGAACACTGAAGCTTTCTTT,CASHQGRNTEAFF
many,-,TRBJ2-7,TRBV29-1,TGCAGCGTTGAAGATGTGGGGACTGGAGCCTACGAGCAGTACTTC,CSVEDVGTGAYEQYF
many,-,TRBJ1-2,TRBV7-9,TGTGCCAGCAGCTTAGGGGAAATAGTCTATGGCTACACCTTC,CASSLGEIVYGYTF
-,TRBD1,TRBJ1-1,TRBV24-1,TGTGCCACCAGTGAAGGGGGACAGGAGAACACTGAAGCTTTCTTT,CATSEGGQENTEAFF
many,-,TRBJ2-7,TRBV2,TGTGCCAGCAAAGAGGGTGAAGGCTACGAGCAGTACTTC,CASKEGEGYEQYF
many,-,TRBJ1-6,TRBV27,TGTGCCAGCAGCCTGGGCAGCTCCTATAATTCACCCCTCCACTTT,CASSLGSSYNSPLHF
many,-,TRBJ2-7,TRBV6-2/TRBV6-3,TGTGCCAGCAGTTTTTACCCCCCTTCGAGGAACGAGCAGTACTTC,CASSFYPPSRNEQYF
many,-,TRBJ2-1,TRBV12-3/TRBV12-4,TGTGCCAGCAGTCACTCTTACAATGAGCAGTTCTTC,CASSHSYNEQFF
few,-,TRBJ2-7,TRBV27,TGTGCCAGCGGGGAAGGCGAGCAGTACTTC,CASGEGEQYF
-,-,TRBJ2-1,TRBV6-1,TGTGCCAGTAGGGAGTCGGGCGATGAGCAGTTCTTC,CASRESGDEQFF
-,-,TRBJ2-5,TRBV20-1,TGCAGTGCTAGAGATGGGGGGACCCAGTACTTC,CSARDGGTQYF
few,-,TRBJ2-3,TRBV7-9,TGTGCCAGCAGCTTAACGGCGGAGCCGTCGAATACGCAGTATTTT,CASSLTAEPSNTQYF
-,-,TRBJ2-5,TRBV28,TGTGCCAGCAGTTTAATTCAGGAAGAGACCCAGTACTTC,CASSLIQEETQYF
many,-,TRBJ2-7,TRBV4-2,TGTGCCAGCAGCCAAGAGGGACTCTACGAGCAGTACTTC,CASSQEGLYEQYF
many,TRBD2,TRBJ2-7,TRBV6-5,TGTGCCAGCAGTTACCCACTAGCGCACGAGCAGTACTTC,CASSYPLAHEQYF
many,-,TRBJ2-1,TRBV4-3,TGCGCCAGTGGGAAGCAGCCACAGCCCAAACCCAGTGAGCAGTTCTTC,CASGKQPQPKPSEQFF
-,-,TRBJ1-5,TRBV6-6,TGTGCCAGCAGTTATCCCCAGCATTTT,CASSYPQHF
many,-,TRBJ1-1,TRBV12-3/TRBV12-4,TGTGCCAGCAGCCCCCGGGGCTGGGGTGAAGCTTTCTTT,CASSPRGWGEAFF
many,-,TRBJ2-2,TRBV7-3,TGTGCCAGCAGCTTGACTAGTCCCGGGGAGCTGTTTTTT,CASSLTSPGELFF
-,TRBD2,TRBJ2-1,TRBV7-2,TGTGCCAGCAGTCCTAGCGGGGCCTACAATGAGCAGTTCTTC,CASSPSGAYNEQFF
many,-,TRBJ2-5,TRBV21-1,TGTGCCAGCAGCAAAGCCTATATTTTTGAGACCCAGTACTTC,CASSKAYIFETQYF
many,-,TRBJ2-5,TRBV7-2,TGTGCCAGCAGCCCCAGTGGTCGATCGGAGACCCAGTACTTC,CASSPSGRSETQYF
many,-,TRBJ2-5,TRBV28,TGTGCCAGCAGTCCTGGGGGCGGAGAGACCCAGTACTTC,CASSPGGGETQYF
many,-,TRBJ2-1,TRBV2,TGTGCCAGCATTCTAAACAATGAGCAGTTCTTC,CASILNNEQFF
few,-,TRBJ2-2,TRBV27,TGTGCCAGCAGTTTAGGCTACCGTACCGGGGAGCTGTTTTTT,CASSLGYRTGELFF
many,TRBD2,TRBJ2-7,TRBV29-1,TGCAGCGTTGAGGGGGGAGCGGGAGAAATGGTCGAGCAGTACTTC,CSVEGGAGEMVEQYF